The clone carrying this T cell receptor beta chain came up many times. Its antigen is not identified. V shed 5 bases and J 3 bases; nucleotides not matched to a gene: 6. This CDR3 spans 15 amino acids. The data are from a study of T cells after yellow fever vaccination. The study's findings and limits: The secondary response showed a weaker magnitude and a faster peak, day 5 versus 15. Some clonotypes, a small share, were shared between CD4 and CD8 compartments. Contaminating bulk clonotypes could be abundant in FACS-sorted repertoires.

One entry per CDR3 protein results from TCRdb running MiXCR on the 5' RACE reads. The sample lists some 400,000 distinct CDR3 sequences; about 17% were seen once. The specimen comprised PBMCs, sampled before the yellow fever booster vaccination. The clonotype originates from a man aged 18 to 29 who received the YFV17D yellow fever vaccine. V is TRBV12-3 or TRBV12-4 and J is TRBJ1-1; TRBD1 agrees at 10 bases. CDR3 in amino acids: CASSLPGQGHTEAFF. The DNA of the CDR3 is TGTGCCAGCAGTCTGCCGGGACAGGGGCACACTGAAGCTTTCTTT.